Below, 27 T cell receptor beta chains from the same sample are listed, as sequenced in a study of vaccination effects on CD4 cells after COVID-19 (dated by TCRdb to about 2022). Antigens for these TCRs are unknown. Library method: the immunoSEQ multiplex PCR assay. TCRdb took this table from immuneACCESS and kept in-frame rearrangements with V and J called. Such tables lack part of the clones; where checked against another copy, unresolved V genes explain under half of the gap, and the rest is unexplained. The sample contains tens of thousands of clones, under 75% of them found a single time. Roughly 18% of the sample is taken by the ten largest. The ViraFEST assay stimulated PBMC with viral peptide pools and then used TCR sequencing to identify antigen-specific CD4+ T cell clonotypes by expansion. After more than 9 days of culture, CD4+ T cells were isolated with the EasySep CD4+ T cell isolation kit. Convalescent patients had PCR-confirmed SARS-CoV-2 infection between March and December 2020, before Alpha, Beta and Delta variants emerged in the United States.

The specimen was CD4+ T cells from PBMCs cultured with SARS-CoV-2 spike peptides, collected before COVID-19 vaccination. Explained via the paper, the cell subset or site label denotes: SARS-CoV-2 spike overlapping peptide pool stimulation. The receptors here all came from a human donor who had a prior SARS-CoV-2 infection.

The chain links TRBV6-6 to TRBJ2-7; D call uncertain. CDR1 and CDR2 (germline): MNHNY, SVGAGI (reference sequence). The ends were cut back, 5 bases at V and 1 base at J, with 18 bases in the middle. The CDR3 length is 16 residues. CDR3 in amino acids: CASSRPPDGASYEQYF. The CDR3 coding sequence is TGTGCCAGCAGTAGGCCCCCCGACGGCGCTTCCTACGAGCAGTACTTC.

This chain uses TRBV5-6 with TRBJ2-7; perhaps TRBD1 as D (5 bases). Trimming removed 5 bases from V and 0 bases from J, with 15 bases in between. The CDR3 has 15 amino acids. Germline V gene lookup returns CDR1 SGHDT and CDR2 YYEEEE. CDR3 protein: CASRQGIRSSYEQYF. Here the CDR3 DNA reads TGTGCCAGCAGGCAGGGAATAAGATCCTCCTACGAGCAGTACTTC.

This chain uses TRBV10-1 with TRBJ2-1, with TRBD2 matching over 9 bases. Germline CDR1 WNHNN, CDR2 SYGVQD (reference sequence). Losses at the gene ends were 6 bases for V and 8 bases for J; bases not matched to a gene: 23. The CDR3 loop spans 19 amino acids. This CDR3 is CASSETPEREDRTCHEQFF. The DNA for the CDR3 is TGCGCCAGCAGCGAGACCCCGGAGCGGGAGGACCGAACCTGCCATGAGCAGTTCTTC.

The gene calls are TRBV5-1 and TRBJ2-3, with TRBD1 matching over 8 bases. J lost 6 bases, V lost 0 bases, and 12 bases had no gene match. CDR1 is SGHRS and CDR2 is YFSETQ in the germline V gene. The CDR3 spans 17 residues. CDR3 sequence (DNA): TGCGCCAGCAGCTTGGGACAGGGGAGTGGGATATCGGATACGCAGTATTTT. Translating gives CASSLGQGSGISDTQYF.

V is TRBV11-1 and J is TRBJ2-7; no clear D. Germline CDR1 reads SGHAT; CDR2 reads FQDESV (reference sequence). This CDR3 comprises 12 residues. The V end was cut by 4 bases, the J end by 1 base, with 5 bases between. CDR3 sequence: CASSSKSYEQYF. Written as DNA, the CDR3 is TGTGCCAGCAGCTCGAAGTCCTACGAGCAGTACTTC.

The chain joins TRBV5-1 to TRBJ2-5; 7 nucleotides match TRBD1. Germline values: CDR1 SGHRS, CDR2 YFSETQ. V lost 6 bases, J lost 5 bases, and 10 bases stayed unmatched. This CDR3 is 14 amino acids long. The CDR3 nucleotides are TGCGCCAGCAACGACATCCAGGGGGAGGAGACCCAGTACTTC. This sequence encodes CASNDIQGEETQYF.

This rearrangement joins TRBV7-2 to TRBJ2-7; D remains ambiguous. The CDR3 has 14 residues. The germline V and J ends were trimmed by 1 base and 6 bases, with 13 bases remaining between them. Germline assignment: CDR1 SGHTA and CDR2 FQGNSA. The CDR3 DNA is TGTGCCAGCAGCTTAGAACTGCCTTGGGGCGAGCAGTACTTC. It yields the protein CASSLELPWGEQYF.

This chain connects TRBV18 to TRBJ1-1; D unclear. The V end lost 3 bases, the J end lost 3 bases, and 17 bases lay between the germline ends. The CDR3 is 16 amino acids. Germline CDR1 KGHSH, CDR2 LQKENI. Written as DNA, the CDR3 is TGTGCCAGCTCACCCAATGCGGGCAGCGTAGACACTGAAGCTTTCTTT. Amino acid sequence: CASSPNAGSVDTEAFF.

The genes are TRBV9 and TRBJ1-4, with 9 nucleotides matching TRBD1. This CDR3 region has 17 residues. Germline V lookup: CDR1 SGDLS, CDR2 YYNGEE. V dropped 3 bases and J dropped 2; count of bases not matched to a gene: 8. CDR3 coding DNA: TGTGCCAGCAGCGGCCGACAGGGGGACCCTACTAATGAAAAACTGTTTTTT. This gives the protein CASSGRQGDPTNEKLFF.

The V and J genes are TRBV12-3 or TRBV12-4 and TRBJ2-1, with D hard to call. The CDR3 extends over 13 amino acids. V shed 4 bases and J shed 8 bases, with 12 bases lying between them. The CDR3 bases are TGTGCCAGCAGTTGGATCAACGGGCATGAGCAGTTCTTC. This sequence encodes CASSWINGHEQFF.

The CDR3 sequence is CASSPGLVSGEQYF. The CDR3 coding sequence is TGTGCCAGCTCACCGGGACTAGTATCGGGTGAGCAGTACTTC. This chain connects TRBV18 to TRBJ2-7; 8 nucleotides match TRBD2. The length of the CDR3 is 14 residues. V lost 3 bases, J lost 7 bases, and 8 bases stayed unmatched. The germline V gene has CDR1 KGHSH and CDR2 LQKENI.

The chain carries TRBV3-1 (or the pseudogene TRBV3-2) and TRBJ2-5; tentative D call: TRBD2 (6 bases). V was clipped by 4 bases and J by 5 bases, with 14 bases between them. This CDR3 contains 14 residues. Germline V gene lookup returns CDR1 LGHDT and CDR2 YNNKEL (reference sequence). The CDR3: CASSPPGLWETQYF. The CDR3 bases are TGTGCCAGCAGCCCTCCGGGACTGTGGGAGACCCAGTACTTC.

This clone was detected a few times. The chain recombines TRBV5-4 with TRBJ2-3, with 9 bases that match TRBD2. The J segment lost 6 bases and the V segment lost 0 bases, leaving 11 bases of the junction unmatched. CDR3 length: 17 amino acids. CDR1 is SGHNT and CDR2 is YYREEE in the germline V gene (reference sequence). The CDR3 sequence: CASSLDGRGGRKDTQYF. For the CDR3, the DNA is TGTGCCAGCAGCTTGGATGGGCGGGGGGGCCGCAAGGATACGCAGTATTTT.

The V call is TRBV5-4, the J call TRBJ2-5, with D unclear. Looked up from germline, CDR1 is SGHNT and CDR2 is YYREEE (reference sequence). CDR3 size: 14 residues. The V end lost 3 bases, the J end lost 5 bases, and 14 bases lay between the germline ends. Written as DNA, the CDR3 is TGTGCCAGCAGCTCCCGACGCGGCCCGGAGACCCAGTACTTC. It translates to CASSSRRGPETQYF.

The chain carries TRBV6-1 and TRBJ2-7; D gene uncertain. CDR1 is MNHNS, CDR2 SASEGT, per germline. Deletions cut 1 base from V and 4 bases from J, with 14 bases between. The length of the CDR3 is 15 residues. The CDR3 DNA reads as TGTGCCAGCAGTGAAGGTGGTCAAACATTTTACGAGCAGTACTTC. Its protein is CASSEGGQTFYEQYF.

This chain uses TRBV2 with TRBJ2-2, with TRBD2 matching 8 bases. Looked up from germline, CDR1 is SNHLY and CDR2 is FYNNEI. CDR3 size: 15 residues. The trim removed 6 bases at V and 5 bases at J, leaving 8 bases unmatched. The CDR3 here is CASRLAAIGTGELFF. CDR3 nucleotide sequence: TGTGCCAGCAGACTAGCGGCCATTGGGACCGGGGAGCTGTTTTTT.

The chain uses TRBV27 and TRBJ1-6; 8 bases align to TRBD1. Per germline, CDR1 MNHEY and CDR2 SMNVEV (reference sequence). The CDR3 runs to 19 residues. J gave up 0 bases and V 6 bases, and 13 bases lay outside the gene matches. The chain's CDR3 is CASSLNIPGGSSYNSPLHF. CDR3 bases: TGTGCCAGCAGCCTGAATATTCCAGGGGGCAGCTCCTATAATTCACCCCTCCACTTT.

This clone was detected a few times. This chain connects TRBV7-9 to TRBJ2-7; D might be TRBD1 (6 bases). CDR1 and CDR2 from the germline V gene are SEHNR and FQNEAQ (reference sequence). Between the trimmed V and J ends, which lost 4 bases and 1 base, there was a span of 14 bases. The CDR3 contains 15 residues. The DNA for the CDR3 is TGTGCCAGCAGCTCCCGGGACACTCTTTCCTACGAGCAGTACTTC. The encoded protein is CASSSRDTLSYEQYF. The full variable domain, with the rest looked up from reference TRBV7-9 and TRBJ2-7, is DTGVSQNPRHKITKRGQNVTFRCDPISEHNRLYWYRQTLGQGPEFLTYFQNEAQLEKSRLLSDRFSAERPKGSFSTLEIQRTEQGDSAMYLCASSSRDTLSYEQYFGPGTRLTVT.

CDR3 nucleotides: TGCAGCGGACTGATCAATGAGCAGTTCTTC. Translation gives CSGLINEQFF. The chain combines TRBV29-1 with TRBJ2-1; D ambiguous. CDR3 size: 10 residues. Germline V gives CDR1 SQVTM, CDR2 ANQGSEA. Deletions cut 7 bases from V and 6 bases from J, with 7 bases between.

This clone was found a few times. The rearrangement links TRBV4-3 to TRBJ1-6, with 8 bases aligning to TRBD1. Germline V lookup: CDR1 LGHNA, CDR2 YSLEER. V dropped 4 bases and J dropped 5; count of bases not matched to a gene: 7. This CDR3 is built from 16 residues. CDR3 coding DNA: TGCGCCAGCAGCCGTACCGGGACAGGCAATAATTCACCCCTCCACTTT. Its translation: CASSRTGTGNNSPLHF.

The sample holds a few counts of this clone. V gene TRBV18 combines with J gene TRBJ2-5; 7 nucleotides agree with TRBD2. The ends lost 6 bases at V and 4 bases at J; junction bases unmatched: 5. The CDR3 is made up of 13 amino acids. Germline CDR1 KGHSH, CDR2 LQKENI. CDR3 nucleotides: TGTGCCAGCTCCCCCGGGGGGAGAGAGACCCAGTACTTC. Translating it yields CASSPGGRETQYF.

The V and J genes are TRBV13 and TRBJ1-3; 10 bases align to TRBD1. The V gene's germline CDR1 is PRHDT and CDR2 FYEKMQ (reference sequence). CDR3 length equals 18 residues. V shed 5 bases and J 4 bases; nucleotides not matched to a gene: 14. The CDR3 sequence is CASSAGTGVPGRGNTIYF. In DNA form, the CDR3 reads TGTGCCAGCAGCGCCGGGACAGGGGTGCCGGGCCGAGGAAACACCATATATTTT.

J is TRBJ2-3 and V is TRBV30; D could derive from TRBD1 or TRBD2 (5 bases each). Germline assignment: CDR1 GTSNPN and CDR2 SVGIG (reference sequence). The CDR3 runs to 12 residues. V lost 3 bases and J lost 5, with 9 bases in between. The CDR3 reads CAWRGPIDTQYF. The CDR3 region has the DNA TGTGCCTGGAGGGGACCGATAGATACGCAGTATTTT.

The chain carries TRBV3-1 (or the pseudogene TRBV3-2) and TRBJ2-4; 10 bases line up with TRBD1. Losses at the gene ends were 1 base for V and 0 bases for J; bases not matched to a gene: 6. The germline V gene encodes CDR1 LGHDT and CDR2 YNNKEL (reference sequence). The CDR3 runs to 18 residues. The CDR3 reads CASSQVGRDRGAKNIQYF. CDR3 sequence (DNA): TGTGCCAGCAGCCAAGTAGGCCGGGACAGGGGAGCCAAAAACATTCAGTACTTC.

The chain recombines TRBV11-2 with TRBJ2-7; D gene ambiguous. Germline loops: CDR1 SGHAT, CDR2 FQNNGV. Deletions cut 0 bases from V and 4 bases from J, with 19 bases between. The CDR3 consists of 17 residues. DNA of the CDR3: TGTGCCAGCAGCTTAGATCTCAACGCGTCCCCTGGTTACGAGCAGTACTTC. It codes for CASSLDLNASPGYEQYF.

The chain links TRBV5-1 to TRBJ2-7; TRBD1 aligns across 10 bases. Trimming cost V 4 bases and J 2 bases; bases outside gene matches: 6. The CDR3 is 15 residues long. Germline lookup yields CDR1 SGHRS and CDR2 YFSETQ. The CDR3 DNA reads TGCGCCAGCAGCAAAACGGGACAGGGGACCTACGAGCAGTACTTC. Translated, it gives CASSKTGQGTYEQYF.

The sample holds one count of this clone. The chain links TRBV5-1 to TRBJ2-1; 11 bases align to TRBD2. From germline, CDR1 is SGHRS and CDR2 YFSETQ. Trimming at V came to 0 bases and at J to 12 bases, leaving 8 bases not matched to a gene. CDR3 length: 15 amino acids. The CDR3 protein is CASSLELAGAQGQFF. Written as DNA, the CDR3 is TGCGCCAGCAGCTTGGAACTAGCGGGAGCCCAAGGGCAGTTCTTC.